This T cell receptor delta chain was sequenced during a study of γδ T cells in repeated Plasmodium falciparum infection. Study in general: Timepoints: baseline, immediately before selected infections, and 21 days after every infection.

Each sorted gammadelta sample had TRG and TRD chains sequenced. With CATT, TCRdb re-called clones from the multiplex PCR reads. The sample yields around 50,000 delta-chain clones, about 1.5% seen once. This clone is medium-sized within its sample. At one boundary the junction diverges from the germline segment, which might be a read error. Other DNA sequences of this sample code for an identical CDR3. The sequence was collected from a pool of human donors (malaria-infected and uninfected, not separated). Sequencing input: gamma-delta T cells from blood.

CDR3 in DNA: TGTGCTCTGATTCCTCCCCCCGATACCGGTAAACTCATCTTT. This codes for CALIPPPDTGKLIF. The genes are TRDV1 and TRDJ1, with D possibly being TRDD2 or TRDD3 (5 bases each). CDR1 and CDR2 from the germline V gene are TSWWSYY and QGS. The length of the CDR3 is 14 residues.